This T cell receptor (beta chain) originates from a study of T-cell memory formation after mild COVID-19. Overall study results and limits: Largely, contracting CD4+ clones fell within CM and EM, and contracting CD8+ clones within EMRA.

On this clonotype itself: Its specificity is unknown.

A single record per CDR3 protein comes from TCRdb applying MiXCR to the 5' RACE reads. The sample carries some 450,000 distinct CDR3 sequences, over 15% recorded once. The TCR sequence derives from a man younger than 30 who had mild COVID-19 (a few samples of this study predate the infection). Cell type and time point are not known. The sample consisted of PBMCs or a T cell subset sorted from them (not recorded which).

DNA of the CDR3: TGTGCCATCAGTGAGTCGTTGAGCCTTCAGTACTTC. Translating gives CAISESLSLQYF. V gene TRBV10-3 combines with J gene TRBJ2-7; D remains unclear. The CDR3 has 12 residues. V lost 0 bases, J lost 10 bases, and 10 bases lay in between. Germline CDR1 is ENHRY and CDR2 is SYGVKD.